This T cell receptor (beta chain) is drawn from a study of T-cell reconstitution after alpha-beta-depleted transplantation in children (dated by TCRdb to the mid-2010s). Looking at the study overall: T-cell immune reconstitution after TCRalphabeta/CD19-depleted allogeneic hematopoietic cell transplantation in children was quantitatively tracked in the study by means of TCR repertoire profiling. Study-wide conclusions, independent of this receptor: In some patients, high TCRbeta diversity at day 60 was attributed to recipient T cells and intrathymic progenitors that had survived conditioning. The frequencies of hyperexpanded clones fell over the following months, and after one year, T-cell counts and TCRbeta diversity were mostly attributed to newly produced T cells. Apparently early alphabetaT-cell count recovery about two months after transplant reportedly relied on only several hundred rapidly expanded clones derived from non-depleted graft cells.

Library preparation was by PCR. Instrument on record: Illumina HiSeq 2500. Molecular barcoding was employed in the preparation of TCR libraries, with unique molecular identifiers being used to normalize TCRbeta repertoire quantification. TCRdb reprocessing: public reads trimmed at Q25 with fastp, clones called with MiXCR, in-frame beta chains kept. When rows share a CDR3 protein, they turn into one entry using the most common DNA and genes. Across this sample there are hundreds of thousands of distinct CDR3 sequences, with around 16% seen only once. The ten largest clones take up around 28% of the sample. The treatment or condition label corresponds to: allogeneic hematopoietic cell transplantation with graft depleted of TCRalphabeta T cells and CD19 B cells. Transplant recipients were children who received TCRalphabeta/CD19-depleted allogeneic hematopoietic cell grafts. Notes on this clonotype: Its specific antigen is unknown. No base-level quality is on record; no much larger clone is a single base apart.

CDR1 and CDR2, looked up from the germline V gene (reference sequence), are SEHNR and FQNEAQ. V is pared back by 4 bases and J by 7 bases, with 13 bases lying between the germline termini. Spanning cysteine to phenylalanine, the CDR3 consists of 14 amino acids. The DNA shown is the 42-base CDR3, in frame from base 1. This receptor was obtained from a boy under two years old who had a stem cell transplant for Wiskott-Aldrich syndrome, so the T cells may come from the graft donor. This chain joins TRBV7-9 to TRBJ2-2; confidence is insufficient to name the D gene. The starting material was PBMCs, mostly from graft donor cells, obtained 360 days after TCRalphabeta/CD19-depleted stem cell transplant. The CDR3 corresponds to CASSSHWVSGELFF. In nucleotides, the sequence is TGTGCCAGCAGCTCCCACTGGGTCAGCGGGGAGCTGTTTTTT.